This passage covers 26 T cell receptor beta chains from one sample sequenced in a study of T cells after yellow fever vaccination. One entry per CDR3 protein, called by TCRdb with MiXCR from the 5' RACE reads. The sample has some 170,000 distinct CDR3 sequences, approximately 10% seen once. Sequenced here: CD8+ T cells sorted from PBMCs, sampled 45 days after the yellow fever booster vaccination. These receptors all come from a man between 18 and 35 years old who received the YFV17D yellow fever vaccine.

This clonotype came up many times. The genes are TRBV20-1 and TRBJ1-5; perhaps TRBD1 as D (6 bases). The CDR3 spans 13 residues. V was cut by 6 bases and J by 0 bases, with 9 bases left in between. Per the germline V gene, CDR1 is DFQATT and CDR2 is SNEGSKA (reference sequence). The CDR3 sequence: CSATGISNQPQHF. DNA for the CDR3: TGCAGTGCCACAGGGATTAGCAATCAGCCCCAGCATTTT.

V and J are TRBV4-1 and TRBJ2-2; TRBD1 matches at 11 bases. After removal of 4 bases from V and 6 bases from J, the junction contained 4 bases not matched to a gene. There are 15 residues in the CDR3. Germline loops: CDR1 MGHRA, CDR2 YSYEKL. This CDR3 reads CASSRDRGFAGELFF. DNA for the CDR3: TGCGCCAGCAGCCGGGACAGGGGGTTTGCCGGGGAGCTGTTTTTT.

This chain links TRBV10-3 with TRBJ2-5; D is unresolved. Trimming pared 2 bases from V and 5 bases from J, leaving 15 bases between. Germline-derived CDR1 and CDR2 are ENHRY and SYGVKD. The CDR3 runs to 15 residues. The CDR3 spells CAISEDSSIGETQYF. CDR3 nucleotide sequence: TGTGCCATCAGTGAGGATTCCTCGATCGGGGAGACCCAGTACTTC.

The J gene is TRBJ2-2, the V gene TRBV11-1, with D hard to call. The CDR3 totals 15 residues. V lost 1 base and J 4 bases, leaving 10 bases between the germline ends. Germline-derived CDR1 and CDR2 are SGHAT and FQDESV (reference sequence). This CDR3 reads CASSLGVVSTGELFF. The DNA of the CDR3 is TGTGCCAGCAGCTTAGGGGTCGTATCCACCGGGGAGCTGTTTTTT.

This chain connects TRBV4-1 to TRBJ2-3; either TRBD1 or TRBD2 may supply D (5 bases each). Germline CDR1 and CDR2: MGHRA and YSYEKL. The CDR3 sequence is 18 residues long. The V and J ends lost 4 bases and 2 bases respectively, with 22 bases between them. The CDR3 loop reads CASSPGPGTPINTDTQYF. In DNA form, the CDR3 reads TGCGCCAGCAGCCCCGGGCCGGGGACCCCAATTAACACAGATACGCAGTATTTT.

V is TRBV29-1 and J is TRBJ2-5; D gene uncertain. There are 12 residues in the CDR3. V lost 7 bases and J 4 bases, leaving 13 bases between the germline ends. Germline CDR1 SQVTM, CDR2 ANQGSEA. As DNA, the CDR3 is TGCAGCGGGACCTGGTCGGGAGAGACCCAGTACTTC. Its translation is CSGTWSGETQYF.

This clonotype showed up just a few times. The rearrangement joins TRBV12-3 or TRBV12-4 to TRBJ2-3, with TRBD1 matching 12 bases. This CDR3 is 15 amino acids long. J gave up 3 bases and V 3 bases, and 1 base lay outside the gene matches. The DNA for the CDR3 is TGTGCCAGCAGTTTGGGACAGGGGGCGACAGATACGCAGTATTTT. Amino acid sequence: CASSLGQGATDTQYF.

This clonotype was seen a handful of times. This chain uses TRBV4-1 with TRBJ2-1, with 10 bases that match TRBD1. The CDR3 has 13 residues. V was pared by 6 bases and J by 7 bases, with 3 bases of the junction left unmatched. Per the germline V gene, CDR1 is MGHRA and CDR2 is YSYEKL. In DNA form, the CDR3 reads TGCGCCAGCAGGACAGGGGGCCTTAATGAGCAGTTCTTC. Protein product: CASRTGGLNEQFF.

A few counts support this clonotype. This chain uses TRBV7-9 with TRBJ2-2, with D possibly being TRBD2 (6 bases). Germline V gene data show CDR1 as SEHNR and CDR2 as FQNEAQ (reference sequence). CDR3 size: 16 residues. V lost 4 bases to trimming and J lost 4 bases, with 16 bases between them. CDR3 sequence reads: CASSSTRTISTGELFF. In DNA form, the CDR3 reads TGTGCCAGCAGCTCCACCCGGACTATCTCCACCGGGGAGCTGTTTTTT.

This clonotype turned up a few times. The CDR3 protein is CASSIRVLGMDTQYF. As DNA, the CDR3 is TGTGCCTCCTCTATAAGGGTCTTAGGGATGGATACGCAGTATTTT. The V and J genes are TRBV19 and TRBJ2-3, with no clear D. The CDR3 is 15 amino acids. CDR1 is LNHDA and CDR2 is SQIVND in the germline V gene (reference sequence). Between the trimmed V and J ends, which lost 11 bases and 6 bases, there was a span of 24 bases.

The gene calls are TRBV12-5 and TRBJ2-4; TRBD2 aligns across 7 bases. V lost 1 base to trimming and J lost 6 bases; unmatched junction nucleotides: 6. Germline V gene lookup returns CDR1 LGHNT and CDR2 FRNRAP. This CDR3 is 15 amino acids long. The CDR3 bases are TGTGCTAGTGGTTTGGGGGAGCGGGGCGCAAACATTCAGTACTTC. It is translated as CASGLGERGANIQYF. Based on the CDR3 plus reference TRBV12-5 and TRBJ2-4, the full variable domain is DARVTQTPRHKVTEMGQEVTMRCQPILGHNTVFWYRQTMMQGLELLAYFRNRAPLDDSGMPKDRFSAEMPDATLATLKIQPSEPRDSAVYFCASGLGERGANIQYFGAGTRLSVL.

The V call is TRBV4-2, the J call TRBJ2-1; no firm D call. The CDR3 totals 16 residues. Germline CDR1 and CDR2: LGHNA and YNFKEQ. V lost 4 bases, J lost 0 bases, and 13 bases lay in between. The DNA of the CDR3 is TGTGCCAGCAGCCTTGAGGTGGCCCCCTCCTACAATGAGCAGTTCTTC. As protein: CASSLEVAPSYNEQFF.

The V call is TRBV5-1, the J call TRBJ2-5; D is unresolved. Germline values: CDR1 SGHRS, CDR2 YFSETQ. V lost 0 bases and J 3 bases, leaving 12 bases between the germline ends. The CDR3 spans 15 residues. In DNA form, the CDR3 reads TGCGCCAGCAGCTTGGCCGTATTAACGGAAGAGACCCAGTACTTC. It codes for CASSLAVLTEETQYF. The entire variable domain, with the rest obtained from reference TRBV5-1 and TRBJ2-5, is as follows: KAGVTQTPRYLIKTRGQQVTLSCSPISGHRSVSWYQQTPGQGLQFLFEYFSETQRNKGNFPGRFSGRQFSNSRSEMNVSTLELGDSALYLCASSLAVLTEETQYFGPGTRLLVL.

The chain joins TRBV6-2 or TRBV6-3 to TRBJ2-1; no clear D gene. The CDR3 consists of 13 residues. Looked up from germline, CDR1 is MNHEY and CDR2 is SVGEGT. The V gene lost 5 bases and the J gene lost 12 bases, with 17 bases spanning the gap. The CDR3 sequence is CASSLSARSTQFF. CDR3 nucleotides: TGTGCCAGCAGTCTTTCGGCTAGATCGACGCAGTTCTTC.

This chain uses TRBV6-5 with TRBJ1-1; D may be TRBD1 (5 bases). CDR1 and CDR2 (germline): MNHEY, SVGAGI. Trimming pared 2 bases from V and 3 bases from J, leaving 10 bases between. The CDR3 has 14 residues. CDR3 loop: CASSYRGEDTEAFF. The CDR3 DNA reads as TGTGCCAGCAGTTACAGGGGTGAGGACACTGAAGCTTTCTTT.

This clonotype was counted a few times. The CDR3 loop reads CASSISGNSPLHF. CDR3 sequence (DNA): TGTGCCAGTAGTATTTCGGGGAATTCACCCCTCCACTTT. The V call is TRBV19, the J call TRBJ1-6, with D unclear. CDR1 and CDR2 from the germline V gene are LNHDA and SQIVND (reference sequence). This CDR3 is built from 13 residues. The V end was cut by 3 bases, the J end by 7 bases, with 7 bases between.

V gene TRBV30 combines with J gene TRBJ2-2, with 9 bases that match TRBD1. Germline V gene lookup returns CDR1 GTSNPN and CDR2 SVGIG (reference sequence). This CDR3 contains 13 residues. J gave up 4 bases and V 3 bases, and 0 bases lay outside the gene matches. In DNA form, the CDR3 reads TGTGCCTGGAGGACAGGGGGCACCGGGGAGCTGTTTTTT. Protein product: CAWRTGGTGELFF. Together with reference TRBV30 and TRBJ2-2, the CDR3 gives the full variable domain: SQTIHQWPATLVQPVGSPLSLECTVEGTSNPNLYWYRQAAGRGLQLLFYSVGIGQISSEVPQNLSASRPQDRQFILSSKKLLLSDSGFYLCAWRTGGTGELFFGEGSRLTVL.

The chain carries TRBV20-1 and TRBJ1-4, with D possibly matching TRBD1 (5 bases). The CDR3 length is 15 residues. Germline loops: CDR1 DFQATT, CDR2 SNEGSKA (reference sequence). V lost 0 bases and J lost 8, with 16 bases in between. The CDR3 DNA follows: TGCAGTGCTAGAGATCGGGCTGCAGGGTACGAAAAACTGTTTTTT. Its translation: CSARDRAAGYEKLFF.

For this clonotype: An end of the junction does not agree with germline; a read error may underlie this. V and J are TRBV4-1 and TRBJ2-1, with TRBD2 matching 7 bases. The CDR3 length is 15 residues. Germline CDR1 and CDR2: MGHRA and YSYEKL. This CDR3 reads CASSHEPSGNNEEFF. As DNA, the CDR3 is TGCGCCAGCAGCCACGAACCTAGCGGCAACAATGAGGAGTTCTTC.

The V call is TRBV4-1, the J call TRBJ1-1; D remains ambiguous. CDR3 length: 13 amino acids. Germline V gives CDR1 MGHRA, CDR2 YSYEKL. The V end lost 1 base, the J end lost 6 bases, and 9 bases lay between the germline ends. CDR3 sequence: CASSQVQHAEAFF. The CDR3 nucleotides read TGCGCCAGCAGCCAAGTACAGCATGCTGAAGCTTTCTTT.

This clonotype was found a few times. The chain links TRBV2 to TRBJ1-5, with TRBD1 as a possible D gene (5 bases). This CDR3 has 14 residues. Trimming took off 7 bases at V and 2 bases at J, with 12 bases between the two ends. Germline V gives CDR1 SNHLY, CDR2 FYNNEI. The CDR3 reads CASTTGWGNQPQHF. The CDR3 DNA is TGTGCCAGCACCACAGGTTGGGGCAATCAGCCCCAGCATTTT.

CDR3 bases: TGTGCCAGCAGCTTAGGAATCCGGGCAGCTTTGGGAACTGAAGCTTTCTTT. This gives the protein CASSLGIRAALGTEAFF. The V call is TRBV7-2, the J call TRBJ1-1, with no clear D. The length of the CDR3 is 17 residues. Germline CDR1 reads SGHTA; CDR2 reads FQGNSA. With 1 base removed from V and 5 bases from J, the gap between germline ends came to 20 bases.

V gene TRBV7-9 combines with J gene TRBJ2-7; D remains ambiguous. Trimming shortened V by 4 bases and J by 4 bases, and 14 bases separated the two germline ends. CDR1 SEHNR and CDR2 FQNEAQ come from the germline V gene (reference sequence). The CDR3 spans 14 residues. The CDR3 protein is CASSSVVVSYEQYF. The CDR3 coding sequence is TGTGCCAGCAGCTCTGTGGTTGTCAGTTACGAGCAGTACTTC.

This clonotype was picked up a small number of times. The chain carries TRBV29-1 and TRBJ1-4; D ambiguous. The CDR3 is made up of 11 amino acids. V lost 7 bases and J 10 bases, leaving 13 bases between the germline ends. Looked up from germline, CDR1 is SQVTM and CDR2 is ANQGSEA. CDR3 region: CSGIILGKLFF. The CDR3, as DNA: TGCAGCGGAATCATTTTGGGAAAACTGTTTTTT.

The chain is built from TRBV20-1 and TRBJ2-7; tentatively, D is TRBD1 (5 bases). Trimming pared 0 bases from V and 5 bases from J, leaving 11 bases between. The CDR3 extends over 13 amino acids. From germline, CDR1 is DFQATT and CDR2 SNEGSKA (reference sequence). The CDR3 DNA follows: TGCAGTGCTAGAGATCTCTACAGGAACGAGCAGTACTTC. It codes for CSARDLYRNEQYF.

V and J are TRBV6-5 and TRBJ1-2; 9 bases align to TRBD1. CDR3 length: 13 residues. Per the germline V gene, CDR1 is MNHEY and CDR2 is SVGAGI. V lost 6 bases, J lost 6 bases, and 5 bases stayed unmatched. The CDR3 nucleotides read TGTGCCAGCAGGGGACAGGGCTCGCATGGCTACACCTTC. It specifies CASRGQGSHGYTF.